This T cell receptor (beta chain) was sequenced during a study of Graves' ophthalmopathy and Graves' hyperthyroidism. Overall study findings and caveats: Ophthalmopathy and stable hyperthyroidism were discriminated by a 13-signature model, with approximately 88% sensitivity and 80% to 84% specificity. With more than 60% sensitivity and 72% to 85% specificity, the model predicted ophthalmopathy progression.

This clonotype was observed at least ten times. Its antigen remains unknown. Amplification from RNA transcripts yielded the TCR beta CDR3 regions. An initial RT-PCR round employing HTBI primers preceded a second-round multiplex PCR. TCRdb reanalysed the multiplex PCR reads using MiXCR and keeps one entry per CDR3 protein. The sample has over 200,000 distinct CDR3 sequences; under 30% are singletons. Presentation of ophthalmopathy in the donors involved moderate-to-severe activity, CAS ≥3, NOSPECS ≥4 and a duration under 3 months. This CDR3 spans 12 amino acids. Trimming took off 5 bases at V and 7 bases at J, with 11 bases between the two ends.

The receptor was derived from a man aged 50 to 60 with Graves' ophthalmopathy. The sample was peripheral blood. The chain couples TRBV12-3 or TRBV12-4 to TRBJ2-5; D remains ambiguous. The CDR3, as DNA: TGTGCCAGCAGTACCCTATCAGGGACCCAGTACTTC. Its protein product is CASSTLSGTQYF.